This T cell receptor (beta chain) was sequenced in a study of T cells in Graves' hyperthyroidism and ophthalmopathy. Uncontrolled infection, other autoimmune disease, pregnancy or lactation disqualified patients from enrolment. The CDR3 sequence is 15 residues long. Germline V gives CDR1 LNHNV, CDR2 YYDKDF (reference sequence). Trimming removed 0 bases from V and 7 bases from J, with 12 bases in between. TCR beta CDR3 regions were amplified from RNA transcripts. The primer set for the first-round RT-PCR of the TCR CDR3 was HTBI. TCRdb processed the multiplex PCR reads anew with MiXCR; each CDR3 protein has one entry. The table has roughly 380,000 distinct CDR3 sequences, 19% seen once. Notes on the study in general: Ophthalmopathy was identified by the model a median 6.5 months ahead of onset.

Ten or more counts support this clonotype. The antigen is undetermined. This sequence originates from a woman aged 18-29 years with Graves' hyperthyroidism. Sequencing input: blood. The genes are TRBV15 and TRBJ2-2, with D tentatively TRBD2 (5 bases). CDR3 in amino acids: CATSRDGYEGGELFF. The CDR3 coding sequence is TGTGCCACCAGCAGAGACGGTTACGAGGGCGGGGAGCTGTTTTTT.